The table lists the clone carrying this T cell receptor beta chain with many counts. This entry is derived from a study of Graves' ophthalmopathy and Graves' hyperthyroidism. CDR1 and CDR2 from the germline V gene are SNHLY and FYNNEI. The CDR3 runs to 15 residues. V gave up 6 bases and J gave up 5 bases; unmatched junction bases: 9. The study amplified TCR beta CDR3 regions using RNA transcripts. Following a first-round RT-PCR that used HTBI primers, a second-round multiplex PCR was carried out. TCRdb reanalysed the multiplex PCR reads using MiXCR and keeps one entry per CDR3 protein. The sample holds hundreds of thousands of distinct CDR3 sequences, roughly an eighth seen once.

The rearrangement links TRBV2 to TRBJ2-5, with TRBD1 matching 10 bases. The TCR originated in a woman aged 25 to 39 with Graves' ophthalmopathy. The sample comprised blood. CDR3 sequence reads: CASSLRDRGSETQYF. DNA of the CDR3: TGTGCCAGCAGCCTCCGGGACAGGGGATCGGAGACCCAGTACTTC.